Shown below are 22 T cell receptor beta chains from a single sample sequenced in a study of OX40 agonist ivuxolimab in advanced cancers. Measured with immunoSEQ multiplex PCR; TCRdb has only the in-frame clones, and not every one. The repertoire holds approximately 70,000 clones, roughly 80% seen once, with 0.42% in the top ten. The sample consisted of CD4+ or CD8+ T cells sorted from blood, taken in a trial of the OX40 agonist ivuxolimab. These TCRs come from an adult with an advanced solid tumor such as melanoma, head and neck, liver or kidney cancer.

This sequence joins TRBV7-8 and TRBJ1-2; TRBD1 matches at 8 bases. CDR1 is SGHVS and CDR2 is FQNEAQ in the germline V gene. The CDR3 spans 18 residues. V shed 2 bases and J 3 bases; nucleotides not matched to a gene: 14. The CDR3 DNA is TGTGCCAGCAGCTTACCCCGGGACAGGAGTGACATCCACTATGGCTACACCTTC. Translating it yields CASSLPRDRSDIHYGYTF. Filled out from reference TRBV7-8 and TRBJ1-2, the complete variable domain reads GAGVSQSPRYKVAKRGQDVALRCDPISGHVSLFWYQQALGQGPEFLTYFQNEAQLDKSGLPSDRFFAERPEGSVSTLKIQRTQQEDSAVYLCASSLPRDRSDIHYGYTFGSGTRLTVV.

In DNA form, the CDR3 reads TGTGCCATCAAGACTAGCGGGGGGAACACCGGGGAGCTGTTTTTT. This gives the protein CAIKTSGGNTGELFF. The chain links TRBV10-3 to TRBJ2-2, with 12 bases identical to TRBD2. The germline V gene encodes CDR1 ENHRY and CDR2 SYGVKD. With V trimmed by 7 bases and J by 1 base, 1 base remained unmatched. The CDR3 runs 15 residues.

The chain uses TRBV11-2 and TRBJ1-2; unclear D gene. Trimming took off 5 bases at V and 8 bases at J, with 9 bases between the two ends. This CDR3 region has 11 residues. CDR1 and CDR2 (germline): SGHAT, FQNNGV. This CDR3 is CASSPGRGYTF. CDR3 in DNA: TGTGCCAGCAGCCCGGGCCGGGGCTACACCTTC.

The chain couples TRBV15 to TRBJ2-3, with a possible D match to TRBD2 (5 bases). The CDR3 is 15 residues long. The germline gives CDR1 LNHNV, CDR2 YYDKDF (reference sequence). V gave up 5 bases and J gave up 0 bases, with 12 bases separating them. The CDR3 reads CATSPGRKSTDTQYF. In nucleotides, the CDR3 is TGTGCCACCAGCCCGGGGAGAAAAAGCACAGATACGCAGTATTTT.

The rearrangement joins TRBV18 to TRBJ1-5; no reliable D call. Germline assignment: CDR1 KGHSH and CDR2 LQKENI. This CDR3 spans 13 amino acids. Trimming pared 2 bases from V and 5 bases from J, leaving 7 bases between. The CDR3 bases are TGTGCCAGCTCACCAGGTAGGGATCAGCCCCAGCATTTT. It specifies CASSPGRDQPQHF. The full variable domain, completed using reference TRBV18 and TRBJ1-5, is NAGVMQNPRHLVRRRGQEARLRCSPMKGHSHVYWYRQLPEEGLKFMVYLQKENIIDESGMPKERFSAEFPKEGPSILRIQQVVRGDSAAYFCASSPGRDQPQHFGDGTRLSIL.

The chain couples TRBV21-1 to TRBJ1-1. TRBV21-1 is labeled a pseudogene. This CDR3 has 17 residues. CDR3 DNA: TGTGCCAGCAGCAAAGCGTTGAGGGAATCTTACTACACTGAAGCTTTCTTT. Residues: CASSKALRESYYTEAFF.

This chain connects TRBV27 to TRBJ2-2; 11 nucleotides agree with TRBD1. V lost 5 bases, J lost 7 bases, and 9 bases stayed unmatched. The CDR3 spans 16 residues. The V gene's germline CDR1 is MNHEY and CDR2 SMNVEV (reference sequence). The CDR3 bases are TGTGCCAGCAGTGATAGGGACAGGGGGAGGATCGGGGAGCTGTTTTTT. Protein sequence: CASSDRDRGRIGELFF.

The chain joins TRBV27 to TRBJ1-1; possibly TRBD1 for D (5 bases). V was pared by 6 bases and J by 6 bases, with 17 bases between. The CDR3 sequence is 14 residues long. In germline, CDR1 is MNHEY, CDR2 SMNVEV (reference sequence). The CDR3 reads CASRRPGTAPEAFF. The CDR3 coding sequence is TGTGCCAGCAGAAGACCCGGGACGGCCCCTGAAGCTTTCTTT.

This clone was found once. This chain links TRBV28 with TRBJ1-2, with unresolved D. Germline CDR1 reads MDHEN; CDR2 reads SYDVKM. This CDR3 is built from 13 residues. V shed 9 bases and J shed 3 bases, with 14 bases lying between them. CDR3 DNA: TGTGCCAGTGCGGACCTTTTGGACTATGGCTACACCTTC. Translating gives CASADLLDYGYTF.

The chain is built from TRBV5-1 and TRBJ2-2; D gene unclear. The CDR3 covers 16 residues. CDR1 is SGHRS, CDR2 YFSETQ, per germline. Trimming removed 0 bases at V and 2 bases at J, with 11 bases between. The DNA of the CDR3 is TGCGCCAGCAGCTTGGTTGTGCTGGGCAACACCGGGGAGCTGTTTTTT. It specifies CASSLVVLGNTGELFF.

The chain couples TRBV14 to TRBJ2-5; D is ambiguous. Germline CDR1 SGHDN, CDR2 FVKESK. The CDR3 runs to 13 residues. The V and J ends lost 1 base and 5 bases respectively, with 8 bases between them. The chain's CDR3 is CASSQVGPETQYF. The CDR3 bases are TGTGCCAGCAGCCAAGTCGGGCCGGAGACCCAGTACTTC.

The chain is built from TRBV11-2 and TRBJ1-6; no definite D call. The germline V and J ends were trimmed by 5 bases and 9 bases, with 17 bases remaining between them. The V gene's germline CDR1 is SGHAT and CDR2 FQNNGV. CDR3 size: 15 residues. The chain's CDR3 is CASSLPCRGGSPLHF. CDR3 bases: TGTGCCAGCAGCCTGCCGTGCAGAGGCGGTTCACCCCTCCACTTT.

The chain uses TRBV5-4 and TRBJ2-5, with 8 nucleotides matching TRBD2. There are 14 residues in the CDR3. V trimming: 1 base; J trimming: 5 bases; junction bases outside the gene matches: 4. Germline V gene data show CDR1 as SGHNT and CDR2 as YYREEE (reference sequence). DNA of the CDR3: TGTGCCAGCAGCTTGTCGGGGGGGTCGGAGACCCAGTACTTC. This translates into CASSLSGGSETQYF.

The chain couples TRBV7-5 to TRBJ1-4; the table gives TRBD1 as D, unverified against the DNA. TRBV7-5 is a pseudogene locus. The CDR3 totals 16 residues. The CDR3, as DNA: TGTGTCAGAAGCGTCGAGCAGGGGGCAACTAATGAAAAACTGTTTTTT. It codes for CVRSVEQGATNEKLFF.

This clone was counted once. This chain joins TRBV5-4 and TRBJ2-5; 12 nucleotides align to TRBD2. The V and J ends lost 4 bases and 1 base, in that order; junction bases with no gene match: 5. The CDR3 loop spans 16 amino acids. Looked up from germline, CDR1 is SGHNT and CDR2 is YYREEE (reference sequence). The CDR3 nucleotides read TGTGCCAGCAGCCGAGGACTAGCGGGGCCCCAAGAGACCCAGTACTTC. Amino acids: CASSRGLAGPQETQYF.

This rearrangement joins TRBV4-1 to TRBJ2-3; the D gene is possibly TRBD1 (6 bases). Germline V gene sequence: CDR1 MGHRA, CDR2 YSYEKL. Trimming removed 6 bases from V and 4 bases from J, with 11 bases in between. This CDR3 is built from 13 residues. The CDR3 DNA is TGCGCCAGCAGGGAAACAGGGTCAGATACGCAGTATTTT. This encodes CASRETGSDTQYF.

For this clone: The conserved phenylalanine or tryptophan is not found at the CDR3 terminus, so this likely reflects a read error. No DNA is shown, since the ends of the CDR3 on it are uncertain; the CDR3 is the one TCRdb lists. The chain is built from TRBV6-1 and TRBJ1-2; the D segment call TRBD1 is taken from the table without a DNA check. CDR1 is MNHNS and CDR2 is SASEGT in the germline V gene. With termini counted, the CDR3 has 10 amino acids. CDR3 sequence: CASSEVANVL.

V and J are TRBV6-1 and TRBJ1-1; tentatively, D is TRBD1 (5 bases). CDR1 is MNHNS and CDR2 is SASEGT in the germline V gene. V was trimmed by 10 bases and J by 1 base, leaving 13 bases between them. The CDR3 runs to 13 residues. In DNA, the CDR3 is TGTGCCACCGGGGCCTCAGGGAACACTGAAGCTTTCTTT. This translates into CATGASGNTEAFF.

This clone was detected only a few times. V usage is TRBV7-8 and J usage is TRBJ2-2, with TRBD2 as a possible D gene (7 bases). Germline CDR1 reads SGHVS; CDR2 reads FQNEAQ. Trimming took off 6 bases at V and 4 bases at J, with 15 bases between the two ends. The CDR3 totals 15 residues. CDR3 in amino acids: CASRPGGPFTGELFF. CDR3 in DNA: TGTGCCAGCAGACCCGGGGGGCCCTTCACCGGGGAGCTGTTTTTT.

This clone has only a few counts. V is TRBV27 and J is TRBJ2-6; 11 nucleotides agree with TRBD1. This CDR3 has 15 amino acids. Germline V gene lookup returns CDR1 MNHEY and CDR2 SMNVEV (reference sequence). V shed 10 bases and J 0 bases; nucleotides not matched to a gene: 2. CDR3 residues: CATGQGASGANVLTF. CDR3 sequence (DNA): TGTGCCACCGGACAGGGGGCCTCTGGGGCCAACGTCCTGACTTTC.

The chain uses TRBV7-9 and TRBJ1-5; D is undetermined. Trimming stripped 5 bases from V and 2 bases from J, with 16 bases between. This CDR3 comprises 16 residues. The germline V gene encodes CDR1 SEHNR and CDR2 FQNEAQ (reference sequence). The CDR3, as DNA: TGTGCCAGCAGCCTGGGTGCCCACAGAGGCAATCAGCCCCAGCATTTT. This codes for CASSLGAHRGNQPQHF.

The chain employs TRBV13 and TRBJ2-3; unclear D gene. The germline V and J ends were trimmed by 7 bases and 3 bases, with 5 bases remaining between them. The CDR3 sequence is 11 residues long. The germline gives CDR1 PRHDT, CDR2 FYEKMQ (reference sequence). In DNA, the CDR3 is TGTGCCAGCACCCGAACAGATACGCAGTATTTT. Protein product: CASTRTDTQYF.